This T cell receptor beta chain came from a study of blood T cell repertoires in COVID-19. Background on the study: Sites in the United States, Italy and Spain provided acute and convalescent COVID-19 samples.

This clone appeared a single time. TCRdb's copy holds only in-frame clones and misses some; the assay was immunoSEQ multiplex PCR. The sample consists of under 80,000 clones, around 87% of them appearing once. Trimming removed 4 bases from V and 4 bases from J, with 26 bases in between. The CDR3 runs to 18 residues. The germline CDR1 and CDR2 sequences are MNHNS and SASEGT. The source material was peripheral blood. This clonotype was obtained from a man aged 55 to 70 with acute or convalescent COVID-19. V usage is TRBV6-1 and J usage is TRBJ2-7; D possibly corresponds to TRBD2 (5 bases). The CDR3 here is CASSARIPDSDGMYEQYF. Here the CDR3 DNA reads TGTGCCAGCAGTGCCCGAATTCCCGATAGCGATGGGATGTACGAGCAGTACTTC.